These T cell receptor beta chains were read from a single sample in a study of cytomegalovirus exposure and HLA in healthy donors. Assay used: immunoSEQ multiplex PCR; TCRdb lists only in-frame clones, some missing. The data contain just over 150,000 clones, around 76% of them singletons. The sample consisted of PBMCs. The receptors were gathered from a female donor in good health and CMV-seronegative. Both conserved end residues are part of each CDR3. The D gene is left open where the match is weak. Some rows have no size entry. The others give once, few or many, or a class for an expanded clone.

V gene	clone size	CDR3 length	J gene	D gene	CDR3 protein	CDR3 DNA
TRBV19	-	14	TRBJ2-2	TRBD2	CASSIGTRTGELFF	TGTGCCAGTAGTATCGGGACTAGGACCGGGGAGCTGTTTTTT
TRBV5-1	-	15	TRBJ1-3	-	CASSFRGSGRDTIYF	TGCGCCAGCAGCTTCCGGGGCTCCGGGAGGGACACCATATATTTT
TRBV21-1	few	16	TRBJ2-1	-	CASSKGRGGAYNEQFF	TGTGCCAGCAGCAAAGGGAGGGGGGGAGCCTACAATGAGCAGTTCTTC
TRBV19	-	16	TRBJ1-2	-	CASSIGTAYTNYGYTF	TGTGCCAGTAGTATAGGAACAGCCTACACTAACTATGGCTACACCTTC
TRBV4-2	-	16	TRBJ2-7	TRBD2	CASSQVGAGVLNEQYF	TGTGCCAGCAGCCAAGTTGGTGCGGGAGTGTTGAACGAGCAGTACTTC
TRBV15	few	14	TRBJ2-7	-	CATSRGRGGYEQYF	TGTGCCACCAGCAGAGGGCGGGGCGGATACGAGCAGTACTTC
TRBV5-1	-	14	TRBJ1-2	TRBD1	CASSFGPEGAGYTF	TGCGCCAGCAGCTTCGGGCCCGAGGGGGCTGGCTACACCTTC
TRBV5-4	-	16	TRBJ2-4	TRBD2	CASSSGGADPKNIQYF	TGTGCCAGCAGCAGCGGGGGGGCCGATCCCAAAAACATTCAGTACTTC
TRBV27	-	14	TRBJ1-1	-	CASNARTEYTEAFF	TGTGCCAGCAATGCAAGGACAGAGTACACTGAAGCTTTCTTT
TRBV4-1	-	13	TRBJ1-1	-	CASSQDQGTEAFF	TGCGCCAGCAGCCAAGACCAGGGGACTGAAGCTTTCTTT
TRBV6-5	-	14	TRBJ2-2	-	CASSPSVSTGELFF	TGTGCCAGCAGCCCTTCCGTCAGCACCGGGGAGCTGTTTTTT
TRBV27	-	14	TRBJ2-7	-	CASSPTSSSYEQYF	TGTGCCAGCAGTCCGACTAGTTCTTCCTACGAGCAGTACTTC
TRBV6-1	few	16	TRBJ2-7	TRBD2	CASSAGRAGGSYEQYF	TGTGCCAGCAGTGCCGGGAGGGCGGGTGGCTCCTACGAGCAGTACTTC
TRBV7-9	once	16	TRBJ2-3	TRBD2	CASSALETSYTDTQYF	TGTGCCAGCAGCGCACTAGAGACTAGCTACACAGATACGCAGTATTTT
TRBV10-2	-	13	TRBJ1-1	TRBD1	CASKDRGRVEAFF	TGCGCCAGCAAAGACAGGGGGCGAGTTGAAGCTTTCTTT
TRBV9	-	14	TRBJ2-1	-	CASSDRTTYNEQFF	TGTGCCAGCAGCGACCGGACTACCTACAATGAGCAGTTCTTC
TRBV7-9	-	11	TRBJ2-7	-	CASSRGYEQYF	TGTGCCAGCAGTAGGGGGTACGAGCAGTACTTC
TRBV5-1	-	17	TRBJ2-7	TRBD1	CASSLVATGTGVYEQYF	TGCGCCAGCAGCTTGGTGGCCACCGGGACAGGGGTCTACGAGCAGTACTTC
TRBV5-6	once	16	TRBJ2-2	-	CASRRGPLGATGELFF	TGTGCCAGCAGAAGGGGCCCCCTTGGGGCCACCGGGGAGCTGTTTTTT
TRBV25-1	-	13	TRBJ1-2	-	CASSEPGLYGYTF	TGTGCCAGCAGTGAACCGGGACTCTACGGCTACACCTTC
TRBV10-3	-	15	TRBJ2-1	TRBD2	CAISAGLAAYNEQFF	TGTGCCATCAGTGCGGGACTAGCGGCCTACAATGAGCAGTTCTTC
TRBV7-9	-	14	TRBJ1-4	TRBD1	CASSPPDRGEKLFF	TGTGCCAGCAGCCCACCGGACAGGGGAGAAAAACTGTTTTTT
TRBV10-3	-	14	TRBJ1-1	-	CAIRQAGAATEAFF	TGTGCCATCCGACAGGCCGGGGCGGCCACTGAAGCTTTCTTT
TRBV7-2	-	15	TRBJ2-2	TRBD1	CASSHRGANTGELFF	TGTGCCAGCAGTCACAGGGGAGCGAACACCGGGGAGCTGTTTTTT
TRBV29-1	-	12	TRBJ1-3	-	CSVRGVGNTIYF	TGCAGCGTGCGGGGGGTTGGAAACACCATATATTTT
TRBV5-4	few	15	TRBJ2-3	TRBD1	CASSSDRESTDTQYF	TGTGCCAGCAGCTCGGACAGGGAGAGCACAGATACGCAGTATTTT
TRBV20-1	-	11	TRBJ1-1	-	CSARDRAEAFF	TGCAGTGCTAGAGACAGGGCTGAAGCTTTCTTT
TRBV5-1	-	15	TRBJ2-1	TRBD2	CASSFAGVTYNEQFF	TGCGCCAGCAGCTTCGCGGGAGTCACCTACAATGAGCAGTTCTTC
TRBV7-5	-	16	TRBJ1-1	-	CVRSLESGQLNTEAFF	TGTGTCAGAAGCTTAGAGAGTGGACAGCTGAACACTGAAGCTTTCTTT
TRBV7-9	-	17	TRBJ2-7	TRBD2	CASSPAWLAGVGHEQYF	TGTGCCAGCAGCCCAGCGTGGCTAGCGGGAGTCGGCCACGAGCAGTACTTC
TRBV7-9	-	13	TRBJ2-5	-	CASSKQGKETQYF	TGTGCCAGCAGCAAACAGGGAAAAGAGACCCAGTACTTC